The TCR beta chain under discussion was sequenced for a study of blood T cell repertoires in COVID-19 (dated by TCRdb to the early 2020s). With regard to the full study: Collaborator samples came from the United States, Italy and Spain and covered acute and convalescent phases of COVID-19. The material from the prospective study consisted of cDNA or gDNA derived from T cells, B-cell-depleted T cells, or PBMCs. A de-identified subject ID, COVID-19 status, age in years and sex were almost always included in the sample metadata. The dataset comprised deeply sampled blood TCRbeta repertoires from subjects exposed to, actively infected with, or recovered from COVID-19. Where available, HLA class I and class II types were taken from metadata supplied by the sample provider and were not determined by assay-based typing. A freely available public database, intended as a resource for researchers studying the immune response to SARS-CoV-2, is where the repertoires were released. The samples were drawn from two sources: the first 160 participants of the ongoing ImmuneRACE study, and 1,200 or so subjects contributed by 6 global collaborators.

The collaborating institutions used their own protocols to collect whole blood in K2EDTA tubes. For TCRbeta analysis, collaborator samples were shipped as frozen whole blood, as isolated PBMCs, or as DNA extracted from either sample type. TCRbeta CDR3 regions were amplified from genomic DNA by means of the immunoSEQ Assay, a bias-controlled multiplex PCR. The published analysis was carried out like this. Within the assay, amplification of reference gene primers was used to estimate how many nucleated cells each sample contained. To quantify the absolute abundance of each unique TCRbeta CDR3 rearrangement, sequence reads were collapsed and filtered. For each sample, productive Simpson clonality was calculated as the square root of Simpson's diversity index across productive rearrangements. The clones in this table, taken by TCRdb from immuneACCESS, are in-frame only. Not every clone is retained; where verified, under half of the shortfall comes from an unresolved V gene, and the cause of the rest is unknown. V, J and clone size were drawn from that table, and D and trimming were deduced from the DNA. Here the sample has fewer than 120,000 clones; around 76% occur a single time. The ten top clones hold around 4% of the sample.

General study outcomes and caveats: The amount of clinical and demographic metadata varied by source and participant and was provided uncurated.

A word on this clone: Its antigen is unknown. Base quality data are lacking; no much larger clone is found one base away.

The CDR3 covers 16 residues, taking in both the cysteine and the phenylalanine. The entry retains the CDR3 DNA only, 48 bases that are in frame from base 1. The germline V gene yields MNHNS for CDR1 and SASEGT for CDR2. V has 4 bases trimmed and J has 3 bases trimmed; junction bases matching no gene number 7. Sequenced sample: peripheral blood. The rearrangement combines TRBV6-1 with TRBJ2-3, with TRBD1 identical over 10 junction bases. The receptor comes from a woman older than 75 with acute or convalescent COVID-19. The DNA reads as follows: TGTGCCAGCAGTGGGGGACAGGGGCGCTGGACAGATACGCAGTATTTT. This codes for CASSGGQGRWTDTQYF.